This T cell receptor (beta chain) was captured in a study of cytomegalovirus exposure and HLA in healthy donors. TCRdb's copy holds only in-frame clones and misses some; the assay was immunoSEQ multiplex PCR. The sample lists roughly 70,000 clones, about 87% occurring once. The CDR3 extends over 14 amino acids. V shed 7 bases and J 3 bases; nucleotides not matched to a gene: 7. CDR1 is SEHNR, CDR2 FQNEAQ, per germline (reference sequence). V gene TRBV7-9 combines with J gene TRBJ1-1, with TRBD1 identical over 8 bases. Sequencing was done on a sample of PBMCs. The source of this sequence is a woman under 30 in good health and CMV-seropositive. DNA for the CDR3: TGTGCCAGCAACCCACAGGGGGTCTACACTGAAGCTTTCTTT. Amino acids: CASNPQGVYTEAFF.